The 7 T cell receptor beta chains given below trace back to one sample, sequenced in a study of blood T cell repertoires in COVID-19. TCRdb keeps only in-frame clones here, not all; method: immunoSEQ multiplex PCR. This table holds approximately 110,000 clones, around 85% found once. The sample comprised peripheral blood. The receptors were sampled from a woman aged 55-70 years with COVID-19, enrolled during active disease.

The chain uses TRBV5-1 and TRBJ1-2; D ambiguous. Germline CDR1 is SGHRS and CDR2 is YFSETQ. Trimming left V 1 base short and J 5 bases short, with 9 bases between. The CDR3 has 13 residues. CDR3 in DNA: TGCGCCAGCAGCTTGAATCAACGGTATGGCTACACCTTC. Amino acids: CASSLNQRYGYTF.

This clone was observed a single time. The V gene is TRBV4-1, the J gene TRBJ1-2; 7 bases agree with TRBD1. V was clipped by 3 bases and J by 1 base; unmatched bases: 11. Germline V gene sequence: CDR1 MGHRA, CDR2 YSYEKL. The CDR3 loop spans 17 amino acids. CDR3 protein: CASSQAGTELYNYGYTF. In nucleotides, the CDR3 is TGCGCCAGCAGCCAGGCAGGGACAGAGCTTTATAACTATGGCTACACCTTC.

The chain recombines TRBV19 with TRBJ1-2; D is ambiguous. The germline V gene encodes CDR1 LNHDA and CDR2 SQIVND (reference sequence). Between the trimmed V and J ends, which lost 8 bases and 1 base, there was a span of 8 bases. This CDR3 region has 12 residues. In DNA form, the CDR3 reads TGTGCCAGTGCGGGAGATAACTATGGCTACACCTTC. This translates into CASAGDNYGYTF.

The table lists this clone with a count of one. V gene TRBV6-5 combines with J gene TRBJ1-2, with 8 nucleotides matching TRBD1. The CDR3 spans 15 residues. The germline V gene encodes CDR1 MNHEY and CDR2 SVGAGI. Trimming took 0 bases from V and 7 from J; bases not matched to a gene: 7. CDR3 protein: CASSYSRQGIGGYTF. CDR3 nucleotide sequence: TGTGCCAGCAGTTACTCGAGACAGGGGATTGGTGGCTACACCTTC.

The chain is built from TRBV24-1 and TRBJ1-2; no reliable D call. Germline V CDR1 and CDR2: KGHDR, SFDVKD. This CDR3 contains 13 residues. Between the trimmed V and J ends, which lost 2 bases and 3 bases, there was a span of 6 bases. CDR3 in amino acids: CATSDYMDYGYTF. The CDR3 DNA sequence: TGTGCCACCAGTGATTACATGGACTATGGCTACACCTTC.

The sample holds one count of this clone. The J gene is TRBJ1-2, the V gene TRBV6-5; 7 nucleotides align to TRBD1. The V gene end was trimmed by 6 bases and the J gene end by 0 bases; junction bases not matched to a gene: 7. This CDR3 region has 15 residues. Germline V gene lookup returns CDR1 MNHEY and CDR2 SVGAGI. The CDR3 loop reads CASSLSGGSNYGYTF. The CDR3 DNA follows: TGTGCCAGCAGCCTCTCAGGGGGATCTAACTATGGCTACACCTTC.

This chain connects TRBV6-6 to TRBJ1-1, with unresolved D. The CDR3 covers 13 residues. Germline lookup yields CDR1 MNHNY and CDR2 SVGAGI (reference sequence). Trimming shortened V by 8 bases and J by 0 bases, and 10 bases separated the two germline ends. CDR3 loop: CASEGSMNTEAFF. In DNA, the CDR3 is TGTGCCAGCGAGGGTAGTATGAACACTGAAGCTTTCTTT.